This T cell receptor beta chain originates from a study of cytomegalovirus exposure and HLA in healthy donors. Study findings and constraints: Cytomegalovirus status was reportedly diagnosed by the classifier with high specificity and sensitivity. Associated with cytomegalovirus, according to the listing, were 170 or so TCR beta chains.

On this clone itself: Antigen unknown.

PCR was performed using 60 Vbeta and 13 Jbeta primers. TCRdb's copy holds only in-frame clones and misses some; the assay was immunoSEQ multiplex PCR. The sample includes 110,000 to 150,000 clones, 60% to 85% of them seen just once. The germline V gene has CDR1 PRHDT and CDR2 FYEKMQ (reference sequence). The V end was cut by 8 bases, the J end by 1 base, with 9 bases between. The CDR3 is 13 residues long. Each of the donors was a healthy bone marrow donor. In nominal health when sampled, donors likely had unrecorded immune exposures nonetheless. The chain links TRBV13 to TRBJ1-5; no reliable D call. The sequence derives from a man younger than 30 in good health and CMV-seronegative. Sequenced: PBMCs. The CDR3 coding sequence is TGTGCCAGCTCGTCGGAGAGCAATCAGCCCCAGCATTTT. Its translation is CASSSESNQPQHF.